These 23 T cell receptor beta chains were sequenced from one sample in a study of blood T cell repertoires in COVID-19 (dated by TCRdb to about 2020). Library generation was performed with the immunoSEQ multiplex PCR assay. TCRdb limited this immuneACCESS table to in-frame rearrangements with V and J called. A share of clones is missing; checked studies link under half to unresolved V genes, and the rest is unexplained. Counted in this sample were hundreds of thousands of clones; about nine tenths of them appeared once. The biggest ten clones account for over 9% of the sample. The sequenced sample consisted of peripheral blood. These receptors all come from a woman in her 30s with COVID-19, enrolled during active disease.

This chain uses TRBV25-1 with TRBJ1-1; no firm D call. This CDR3 has 11 amino acids. Per the germline V gene, CDR1 is MGHDK and CDR2 is SYGVNS. Deletions cut 6 bases from V and 10 bases from J, with 12 bases between. The DNA for the CDR3 is TGTGCCAGCAGACAGAATCAGCTAGCTTTCTTT. Amino acid sequence: CASRQNQLAFF.

V is TRBV27 and J is TRBJ1-1; no definite D call. The CDR3 covers 13 residues. Trimming took 1 base from V and 0 from J, leaving 3 bases between them. The germline V gene encodes CDR1 MNHEY and CDR2 SMNVEV (reference sequence). The CDR3 DNA reads TGTGCCAGCAGTTTATTCATGAACACTGAAGCTTTCTTT. It encodes CASSLFMNTEAFF.

The V gene is TRBV7-9, the J gene TRBJ2-3; 14 bases align to TRBD2. J gave up 6 bases and V 2 bases, and 13 bases lay outside the gene matches. The CDR3 extends over 19 amino acids. CDR1 and CDR2 (germline): SEHNR, FQNEAQ (reference sequence). The CDR3 region is CASSLRGGLAGAPGDTQYF. Here the CDR3 DNA reads TGTGCCAGCAGCTTAAGGGGGGGACTAGCGGGAGCCCCAGGTGATACGCAGTATTTT.

The CDR3 spells CAEGGRSSDTQYF. Here the CDR3 DNA reads TGTGCCGAGGGTGGGAGATCCTCAGATACGCAGTATTTT. The J gene is TRBJ2-3, the V gene TRBV7-9; D is perhaps TRBD2 (5 bases). The germline V and J ends were trimmed by 11 bases and 4 bases, with 16 bases remaining between them. The CDR3 sequence is 13 residues long. The V gene's germline CDR1 is SEHNR and CDR2 FQNEAQ (reference sequence). The full variable domain, completed using reference TRBV7-9 and TRBJ2-3, is DTGVSQNPRHKITKRGQNVTFRCDPISEHNRLYWYRQTLGQGPEFLTYFQNEAQLEKSRLLSDRFSAERPKGSFSTLEIQRTEQGDSAMYLCAEGGRSSDTQYFGPGTRLTVL.

The V and J genes are TRBV28 and TRBJ2-7, with 7 bases matching TRBD1. The CDR3 length is 12 residues. The V and J ends lost 4 bases and 11 bases, in that order; junction bases with no gene match: 8. Germline lookup yields CDR1 MDHEN and CDR2 SYDVKM. CDR3 bases: TGTGCCAGCAGTTCCCTGACAGGGAAAGAGTACTTC. Protein sequence: CASSSLTGKEYF.

CDR3 region: CASSLVQGTNYGYTF. In DNA, the CDR3 is TGTGCCAGCAGCTTAGTACAGGGGACTAACTATGGCTACACCTTC. This chain uses TRBV7-8 with TRBJ1-2; the match to TRBD1 covers 7 bases. The germline gives CDR1 SGHVS, CDR2 FQNEAQ. V was pared by 1 base and J by 0 bases, with 2 bases of the junction left unmatched. This CDR3 contains 15 residues.

The chain employs TRBV30 and TRBJ1-5; a weak D match, TRBD1 (6 bases). Germline V lookup: CDR1 GTSNPN, CDR2 SVGIG (reference sequence). With 3 bases removed from V and 4 bases from J, the gap between germline ends came to 7 bases. The CDR3 covers 12 residues. The CDR3 spells CAWRQGNQPQHF. CDR3 in DNA: TGTGCCTGGAGGCAGGGGAATCAGCCCCAGCATTTT.

CDR3 DNA sequence: TGCGCCAGCAACCCGGAGGGGACAGGGACGATAACTGAAGCTTTCTTT. Amino acid sequence: CASNPEGTGTITEAFF. The chain recombines TRBV5-1 with TRBJ1-1, with 9 nucleotides matching TRBD1. The J segment lost 5 bases and the V segment lost 6 bases, leaving 14 bases of the junction unmatched. The CDR3 is 16 amino acids. CDR1 SGHRS and CDR2 YFSETQ come from the germline V gene.

This clone was counted a single time. The rearrangement links TRBV25-1 to TRBJ2-7; 11 bases line up with TRBD2. This CDR3 has 14 amino acids. Germline values: CDR1 MGHDK, CDR2 SYGVNS. V gave up 2 bases and J gave up 3 bases; unmatched junction bases: 0. The CDR3 protein is CASSELAGGYEQYF. CDR3 DNA sequence: TGTGCCAGCAGTGAACTAGCGGGAGGCTACGAGCAGTACTTC.

The rearrangement joins TRBV11-3 to TRBJ2-2; 7 bases are a match to TRBD1. Germline CDR1 and CDR2: SGHNT and YENEEA. Trimming at V came to 3 bases and at J to 8 bases, leaving 6 bases not matched to a gene. The CDR3 is made up of 14 amino acids. DNA of the CDR3: TGTGCCAGCAGCTTTAATACAGGGGCTGGGGAGCTGTTTTTT. This codes for CASSFNTGAGELFF.

The V gene is TRBV7-3, the J gene TRBJ2-7, with 7 bases aligning to TRBD1. Germline V gives CDR1 SGHTA, CDR2 FQGTGA. V lost 4 bases, J lost 7 bases, and 22 bases stayed unmatched. This CDR3 comprises 18 residues. The CDR3 DNA reads as TGTGCCAGCAGCTCTAAGGTTTCGGACAGGTCCCCCCCTAGGGAGCAGTACTTC. It encodes CASSSKVSDRSPPREQYF.

The chain has TRBV4-1 and TRBJ2-7; 8 nucleotides match TRBD1. Trimming at V came to 3 bases and at J to 0 bases, leaving 4 bases not matched to a gene. The V gene's germline CDR1 is MGHRA and CDR2 YSYEKL. This CDR3 has 15 amino acids. The CDR3 nucleotides are TGCGCCAGCAGCCATCGACAGGGGAGCTCCTACGAGCAGTACTTC. Amino acid sequence: CASSHRQGSSYEQYF.

The chain is built from TRBV6-1 and TRBJ2-1; TRBD1 might be the D (5 bases). This CDR3 comprises 15 residues. CDR1 and CDR2 from the germline V gene are MNHNS and SASEGT. V dropped 3 bases and J dropped 6 bases, with 15 bases sitting between them. The CDR3 sequence is CASSESRVTGNEQFF. The CDR3, as DNA: TGTGCCAGCAGTGAGTCCAGGGTAACGGGCAATGAGCAGTTCTTC.

The chain joins TRBV7-9 to TRBJ2-5; the D gene is possibly TRBD2 (5 bases). The CDR3 covers 13 residues. Germline loops: CDR1 SEHNR, CDR2 FQNEAQ (reference sequence). V was trimmed by 6 bases and J by 0 bases, leaving 8 bases between them. CDR3 sequence: CASSPGYQETQYF. The CDR3 bases are TGTGCCAGCAGTCCGGGGTACCAAGAGACCCAGTACTTC.

The chain joins TRBV7-2 to TRBJ1-4, with 9 bases aligning to TRBD1. V gave up 1 base and J gave up 0 bases; unmatched junction bases: 0. The CDR3 has 16 amino acids. CDR1 SGHTA and CDR2 FQGNSA come from the germline V gene. CDR3 region: CASSLGQGATNEKLFF. The CDR3 region has the DNA TGTGCCAGCAGCTTAGGACAGGGGGCAACTAATGAAAAACTGTTTTTT.

The V call is TRBV6-5, the J call TRBJ2-5; D is possibly TRBD1 (6 bases). Trimming removed 5 bases from V and 5 bases from J, with 15 bases in between. In germline, CDR1 is MNHEY, CDR2 SVGAGI. The CDR3 is made up of 14 amino acids. In DNA form, the CDR3 reads TGTGCCAGCAGTCCCCAGGGGAGTTGGGAGACCCAGTACTTC. It encodes CASSPQGSWETQYF.

The chain links TRBV9 to TRBJ1-2; perhaps TRBD1 as D (5 bases). Between the trimmed V and J ends, which lost 0 bases and 7 bases, there was a span of 10 bases. Germline V gene lookup returns CDR1 SGDLS and CDR2 YYNGEE. The CDR3 has 13 residues. CDR3 DNA sequence: TGTGCCAGCAGCGTAGCAGGGTCCAGTGGCTACACCTTC. It specifies CASSVAGSSGYTF.

This sequence joins TRBV20-1 and TRBJ2-1, with D possibly TRBD2 on 5 matching bases. The CDR3 runs 17 residues. Germline V gene lookup returns CDR1 DFQATT and CDR2 SNEGSKA (reference sequence). Trimming shortened V by 3 bases and J by 3 bases, and 21 bases separated the two germline ends. In nucleotides, the CDR3 is TGCAGTGCTAGTTCTGGGCTAGCTGAGGGTAGCTACAATGAGCAGTTCTTC. Protein product: CSASSGLAEGSYNEQFF.

The chain has TRBV5-4 and TRBJ1-2; 7 nucleotides match TRBD1. V lost 0 bases, J lost 7 bases, and 12 bases stayed unmatched. Germline V gene lookup returns CDR1 SGHNT and CDR2 YYREEE (reference sequence). The CDR3 contains 16 residues. The CDR3: CASSLEGRQTGIGYTF. For the CDR3, the DNA is TGTGCCAGCAGCTTGGAGGGGCGACAGACAGGGATTGGCTACACCTTC.

The chain uses TRBV7-2 and TRBJ1-5, with D possibly TRBD1 on 5 matching bases. This CDR3 comprises 13 residues. Looked up from germline, CDR1 is SGHTA and CDR2 is FQGNSA. V lost 8 bases and J 7 bases, leaving 15 bases between the germline ends. As DNA, the CDR3 is TGTGCCAGCTCCCAGGGCGTGGGGCAGCCCCAGCATTTT. It translates to CASSQGVGQPQHF.

Comments on this clone: The junction does not match germline at one end; this may be a read error. This chain connects TRBV7-2 to TRBJ2-5; D gene uncertain. There are 14 residues in the CDR3. Germline CDR1 is SGHTA and CDR2 is FQGNSA. CDR3 coding DNA: TGTGCCAGCCGCTTACGACTGCTTCAAGAGACCCAGTACTTC. Amino acids: CASRLRLLQETQYF.

The rearrangement uses TRBV14 and TRBJ2-7, with TRBD2 matching 11 bases. V lost 1 base, J lost 5 bases, and 7 bases stayed unmatched. In germline, CDR1 is SGHDN, CDR2 FVKESK. This CDR3 region has 16 residues. CDR3 in amino acids: CASSQVVTSGSHEQYF. CDR3 sequence (DNA): TGTGCCAGCAGCCAAGTTGTTACTAGCGGGAGCCACGAGCAGTACTTC.

V usage is TRBV12-3 or TRBV12-4 and J usage is TRBJ1-4, with D tentatively TRBD1 (5 bases). The CDR3 extends over 12 amino acids. Trimming stripped 3 bases from V and 12 bases from J, with 11 bases between. CDR3 in amino acids: CASSLSGGELFF. In DNA, the CDR3 is TGTGCCAGCAGTTTGTCAGGAGGGGAACTGTTTTTT.